The clone carrying this T cell receptor beta chain came up many times. Its antigen is currently unknown. In germline, CDR1 is SGHRS, CDR2 YFSETQ. Losses at the gene ends were 1 base for V and 4 bases for J; bases not matched to a gene: 4. This CDR3 is 15 amino acids long. The entry originates in a study of human T cells and chemical hapten exposure. Whole-study context: Small differences in pooled library volume mainly drove the variation in TCR yields per sample.

Time point noted: healthy volunteer bleed at 2 weeks. Unfractionated whole blood was the source of the extracted total RNA. Notes on the study in general: TCRs whose frequency exceeded 1 in 1000 remained the same following DPC sensitization.

Via MiXCR, TCRdb re-called the RACE reads, giving one row per CDR3 protein. The table has 49,000 or so distinct CDR3 sequences, nearly 4.5% seen once; the top ten hold 5.8%. V gene TRBV5-1 combines with J gene TRBJ2-2, with TRBD2 identical over 7 bases. The sequence was obtained from a human donor in good health. Some clones in this sample may be carry-over from other donors' samples. The sequenced sample consisted of whole blood. The chain's CDR3 is CASSLPGGPTGELFF. The CDR3 DNA sequence: TGCGCCAGCAGCTTGCCGGGGGGTCCCACCGGGGAGCTGTTTTTT.